This record covers a single T cell receptor beta chain. Some clones are missing from TCRdb's copy, which holds only in-frame ones; the method was immunoSEQ multiplex PCR. The data show 75,000 to 80,000 clones, with just over 85% seen just once and less than 45% held by the top ten. The sample originates from a study of blood T cell repertoires in COVID-19. Study-wide background: Sample material is recorded as cDNA or gDNA derived from T cells, B-cell-depleted T cells, or PBMCs.

V lost 5 bases, J lost 3 bases, and 13 bases lay in between. The CDR3 is made up of 14 amino acids. Germline loops: CDR1 KGHSH, CDR2 LQKENI. Sequencing was done on a sample of peripheral blood. This rearrangement joins TRBV18 to TRBJ1-1; D perhaps matches TRBD1 (5 bases). The TCR comes from a human donor in a cohort sampled during active COVID-19. The CDR3 DNA reads as TGTGCCAGCTCAACGGGGGGGTTGCACACTGAAGCTTTCTTT. This encodes CASSTGGLHTEAFF.